This entry features one T cell receptor (beta chain) sequence. Clones were read by immunoSEQ multiplex PCR, and TCRdb kept only the in-frame ones, dropping some. The repertoire holds approximately 65,000 clones, with around four fifths as singletons. The data originate from a study of blood T cell repertoires in COVID-19. This CDR3 is 17 amino acids long. Germline trimming cut 4 bases from V and 4 bases from J; bases unmatched to any gene: 13. Germline CDR1 SNHLY, CDR2 FYNNEI. This sequence joins TRBV2 and TRBJ1-2; 9 bases line up with TRBD1. Sequenced: peripheral blood. The receptor's source is a woman older than 75 with active or convalescent COVID-19. DNA of the CDR3: TGTGCCAGCAGTGGCAAACCGGGACAGGGTTTTTCCTATGGCTACACCTTC. Protein: CASSGKPGQGFSYGYTF.